A single sample is the source of the 11 T cell receptor beta chains below, sequenced in a study of blood T cell repertoires in COVID-19. Sequencing was performed with immunoSEQ multiplex PCR; in TCRdb, only in-frame clones are kept and a portion is missing. Of some 250,000 clones in the sample, about 86% are singletons; the top ten hold roughly 9.6%. Material: peripheral blood. The receptors were sampled from a woman of 80 years or more with acute or convalescent COVID-19.

V and J are TRBV15 and TRBJ1-1; D gene uncertain. The CDR3 has 14 amino acids. Germline CDR1 LNHNV, CDR2 YYDKDF (reference sequence). Trimming cost V 0 bases and J 4 bases, with 9 bases left between them. The CDR3 nucleotides are TGTGCCACCAGCAGAGAAGCAGGAATCACTGAAGCTTTCTTT. Translating it yields CATSREAGITEAFF.

This chain links TRBV6-5 with TRBJ1-1; D gene unclear. CDR3 size: 16 residues. Per germline, CDR1 MNHEY and CDR2 SVGAGI. Trimming shortened V by 0 bases and J by 1 base, and 12 bases separated the two germline ends. The CDR3 here is CASSYSTAGWNTEAFF. The CDR3 DNA reads TGTGCCAGCAGTTACTCAACGGCAGGTTGGAACACTGAAGCTTTCTTT.

V usage is TRBV20-1 and J usage is TRBJ2-1, with D tentatively TRBD1 (5 bases). This CDR3 contains 16 residues. V dropped 3 bases and J dropped 1 base, with 16 bases sitting between them. Germline CDR1 reads DFQATT; CDR2 reads SNEGSKA (reference sequence). For the CDR3, the DNA is TGCAGTGCTAGTCGTTGGGGCCAGGGTTCCTACAATGAGCAGTTCTTC. Its translation is CSASRWGQGSYNEQFF.

CDR3 amino acids: CASSDRNRVSGNTIYF. CDR3 nucleotide sequence: TGTGCCAGCAGTGATCGGAACAGAGTCTCTGGAAACACCATATATTTT. This sequence joins TRBV2 and TRBJ1-3, with unresolved D. The CDR3 is made up of 16 amino acids. V shed 3 bases and J shed 0 bases, with 12 bases lying between them. Germline V gene lookup returns CDR1 SNHLY and CDR2 FYNNEI.

The chain recombines TRBV21-1 with TRBJ1-1. TRBV21-1 is recorded as a pseudogene. This CDR3 region has 18 residues. The CDR3 region has the DNA TGTGCCAGCAGCCGGCGCGGGGGCCCAAGGAGGATGAACACTGAAGCTTTCTTT. This codes for CASSRRGGPRRMNTEAFF.

A few counts support this clone. The CDR3 sequence: CASSLARAGGFEQFF. In DNA, the CDR3 is TGTGCCAGCAGCTTAGCTCGGGCAGGGGGCTTTGAGCAGTTCTTC. V is TRBV7-2 and J is TRBJ2-1; 8 bases fit TRBD1. The V gene's germline CDR1 is SGHTA and CDR2 FQGNSA. There are 15 residues in the CDR3. V was pared by 0 bases and J by 9 bases, with 7 bases of the junction left unmatched.

Only one count was recorded for this clone. The junction departs from germline at one end; a sequencing error may be responsible. This chain's CDR3 is CASSNSGGGYTF. CDR3 nucleotide sequence: TGTGCCAGCAGTAACTCAGGGGGTGGCTACACCTTC. This chain links TRBV6-4 with TRBJ1-2; the match to TRBD1 covers 7 bases. This CDR3 has 12 amino acids. CDR1 is MRHNA and CDR2 is SNTAGT in the germline V gene.

Of note for this clone: The sample has other DNA sequences that encode this CDR3 too. The V gene is TRBV9, the J gene TRBJ1-4, with D maybe TRBD1 (6 bases). The CDR3 consists of 14 residues. Trimming removed 0 bases from V and 5 bases from J, with 8 bases in between. Germline V lookup: CDR1 SGDLS, CDR2 YYNGEE. CDR3 bases: TGTGCCAGCAGCGTAGGGCAGGGGAATGAAAAACTGTTTTTT. Residues: CASSVGQGNEKLFF.

The V call is TRBV6-6, the J call TRBJ1-2; a weak D match, TRBD1 (5 bases). The CDR3 has 15 amino acids. In germline, CDR1 is MNHNY, CDR2 SVGAGI (reference sequence). Trimming took off 5 bases at V and 8 bases at J, with 21 bases between the two ends. This chain's CDR3 is CASSPSRDSHIGYTF. The CDR3 nucleotides are TGTGCCAGCAGTCCCAGCCGTGACAGTCATATCGGCTACACCTTC.

This chain joins TRBV5-4 and TRBJ2-3; no definite D call. Germline V gene lookup returns CDR1 SGHNT and CDR2 YYREEE (reference sequence). V was pared by 0 bases and J by 3 bases, with 5 bases between. This CDR3 comprises 13 residues. The CDR3 nucleotides read TGTGCCAGCAGCTTGGTTGCGACAGATACGCAGTATTTT. This translates into CASSLVATDTQYF.

The V and J genes are TRBV7-8 and TRBJ1-5, with 10 positions matching TRBD1. V shed 5 bases and J 6 bases; nucleotides not matched to a gene: 7. Germline V gene data show CDR1 as SGHVS and CDR2 as FQNEAQ. The CDR3 spans 15 residues. CDR3 DNA: TGTGCCAGCAGCGCGACAGGGGGCCAGGGTCAGCCCCAGCATTTT. Translation gives CASSATGGQGQPQHF.